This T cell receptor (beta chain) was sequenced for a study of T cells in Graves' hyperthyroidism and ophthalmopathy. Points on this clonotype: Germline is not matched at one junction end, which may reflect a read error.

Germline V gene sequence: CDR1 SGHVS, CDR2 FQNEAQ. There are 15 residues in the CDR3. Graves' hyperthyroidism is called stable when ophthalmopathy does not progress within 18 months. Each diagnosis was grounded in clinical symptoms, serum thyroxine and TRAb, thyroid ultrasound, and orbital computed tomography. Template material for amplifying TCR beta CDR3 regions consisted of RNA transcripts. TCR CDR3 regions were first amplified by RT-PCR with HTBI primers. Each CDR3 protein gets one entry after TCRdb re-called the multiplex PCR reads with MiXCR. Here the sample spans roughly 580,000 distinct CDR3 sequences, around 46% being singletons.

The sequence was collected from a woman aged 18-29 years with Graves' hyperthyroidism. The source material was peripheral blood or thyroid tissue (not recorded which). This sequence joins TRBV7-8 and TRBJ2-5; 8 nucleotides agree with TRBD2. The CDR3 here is CAGSKPPGGGETQYF. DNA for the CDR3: TGTGCCGGCAGCAAGCCGCCGGGAGGGGGTGAGACCCAGTACTTC.